This T cell receptor (beta chain) derives from a study of blood T cell repertoires in COVID-19. At the level of the study: Whether acute or convalescent, the COVID-19 samples came from the United States, Italy and Spain.

The CDR3 runs 13 residues. The ends were cut back, 0 bases at V and 11 bases at J, with 11 bases in the middle. Germline CDR1 reads LGHNA; CDR2 reads YSLEER. The protocol was immunoSEQ multiplex PCR, while the TCRdb copy is restricted to in-frame clones and leaves out a portion. The profile shows fewer than 200,000 clones, around four fifths of them singletons. The sequence was obtained from a man aged 65-85 years with active or convalescent COVID-19. The rearrangement links TRBV4-3 to TRBJ1-5; no clear D. Sequencing was performed on peripheral blood. In nucleotides, the CDR3 is TGCGCCAGCAGCCAAGATCGGGGAGGTGCCCAGCATTTT. This translates into CASSQDRGGAQHF.